Shown below are 22 T cell receptor beta chains from a single sample sequenced in a study of cytomegalovirus exposure and HLA in healthy donors. The primer mix had 60 Vbeta and 13 Jbeta primers. TCRdb's copy holds only in-frame clones and misses some; the assay was immunoSEQ multiplex PCR. This table holds some 120,000 clones, around 77% found once. Material for sequencing was PBMCs. These receptors were collected from a man aged 18-30 years in good health and CMV-seropositive.

The chain employs TRBV11-2 and TRBJ2-7, with a tentative D call TRBD2 (5 bases). The ends were cut back, 8 bases at V and 3 bases at J, with 11 bases in the middle. Germline V lookup: CDR1 SGHAT, CDR2 FQNNGV. This CDR3 spans 12 amino acids. CDR3 in DNA: TGTGCCAGCTTAACCGGGATCTACGAGCAGTACTTC. Translation gives CASLTGIYEQYF. The full variable domain, with the rest looked up from reference TRBV11-2 and TRBJ2-7, is EAGVAQSPRYKIIEKRQSVAFWCNPISGHATLYWYQQILGQGPKLLIQFQNNGVVDDSQLPKDRFSAERLKGVDSTLKIQPAKLEDSAVYLCASLTGIYEQYFGPGTRLTVT.

The chain has TRBV7-8 and TRBJ2-5, with 11 nucleotides matching TRBD2. J was trimmed by 5 bases and V by 5 bases; bases with no gene match: 7. The CDR3 runs 15 residues. The germline CDR1 and CDR2 sequences are SGHVS and FQNEAQ. In DNA, the CDR3 is TGTGCCAGCAGCCCGGGACTAGCGGCTATTGAGACCCAGTACTTC. As protein: CASSPGLAAIETQYF.

The gene calls are TRBV6-5 and TRBJ1-4; no firm D call. This CDR3 has 12 amino acids. The V gene's germline CDR1 is MNHEY and CDR2 SVGAGI. The V end was cut by 4 bases, the J end by 5 bases, with 5 bases between. CDR3 DNA sequence: TGTGCCAGCAGTTTTCCGAATGAAAAACTGTTTTTT. Its protein product is CASSFPNEKLFF.

This clone came up a few times. The J gene is TRBJ2-7, the V gene TRBV10-1, with D unresolved. This CDR3 contains 13 residues. CDR1 is WNHNN, CDR2 SYGVQD, per germline (reference sequence). Trimming shortened V by 0 bases and J by 7 bases, and 10 bases separated the two germline ends. The CDR3 reads CASSESVWAEQYF. CDR3 nucleotides: TGCGCCAGCAGTGAGTCCGTGTGGGCGGAGCAGTACTTC.

The chain carries TRBV4-1 and TRBJ2-7; 7 bases are shared with TRBD1. The CDR3 has 13 residues. Losses at the gene ends were 0 bases for V and 8 bases for J; bases not matched to a gene: 4. The germline V gene has CDR1 MGHRA and CDR2 YSYEKL. The CDR3: CASSQDYRGKQYF. Written as DNA, the CDR3 is TGCGCCAGCAGCCAAGACTACAGGGGAAAGCAGTACTTC.

This clone has a handful of counts. The V call is TRBV5-4, the J call TRBJ2-7; 8 nucleotides line up with TRBD1. There are 14 residues in the CDR3. Germline CDR1 and CDR2: SGHNT and YYREEE (reference sequence). The V and J ends lost 0 bases and 6 bases, in that order; junction bases with no gene match: 5. The CDR3 nucleotides are TGTGCCAGCAGCTTGGCGACAGGGGTTGGCGAGCAGTACTTC. Amino acid sequence: CASSLATGVGEQYF. The full variable domain, its missing parts supplied by reference TRBV5-4 and TRBJ2-7, is ETGVTQSPTHLIKTRGQQVTLRCSSQSGHNTVSWYQQALGQGPQFIFQYYREEENGRGNFPPRFSGLQFPNYSSELNVNALELDDSALYLCASSLATGVGEQYFGPGTRLTVT.

The chain combines TRBV30 with TRBJ1-1, with D perhaps TRBD1 (6 bases). Germline CDR1 GTSNPN, CDR2 SVGIG (reference sequence). There are 11 residues in the CDR3. Trimming cost V 5 bases and J 7 bases, with 11 bases left between them. The CDR3 spells CAWAQGLEAFF. Written as DNA, the CDR3 is TGTGCCTGGGCCCAGGGGCTTGAAGCTTTCTTT.

This clone has only one observation. The chain employs TRBV18 and TRBJ2-1, with a tentative D call TRBD1 (5 bases). Deletions cut 7 bases from V and 13 bases from J, with 23 bases between. Germline lookup yields CDR1 KGHSH and CDR2 LQKENI. There are 14 residues in the CDR3. The CDR3 sequence is CASCRQSLYMGQFF. CDR3 in DNA: TGTGCCAGCTGTCGACAGAGCCTCTACATGGGACAGTTCTTC.

This clone was picked up a small number of times. The gene calls are TRBV11-2 and TRBJ1-5, with D uncertain. The CDR3 loop spans 14 amino acids. Germline V CDR1 and CDR2: SGHAT, FQNNGV. V lost 5 bases to trimming and J lost 6 bases, with 14 bases between them. CDR3 amino acids: CASSLNGVTQPQHF. The CDR3, as DNA: TGTGCCAGCAGCCTTAACGGGGTCACTCAGCCCCAGCATTTT.

This clone occurred a few times. The V and J genes are TRBV6-5 and TRBJ1-1; no definite D call. V shed 1 base and J shed 6 bases, with 12 bases lying between them. Germline V lookup: CDR1 MNHEY, CDR2 SVGAGI. This CDR3 spans 14 amino acids. The CDR3 DNA reads as TGTGCCAGCAGTTACTATGGGGAGAATGCTGAAGCTTTCTTT. Translated, it gives CASSYYGENAEAFF.

J is TRBJ1-5 and V is TRBV11-2; D not resolved. V lost 1 base, J lost 6 bases, and 7 bases lay in between. Germline CDR1 SGHAT, CDR2 FQNNGV. The CDR3 is 13 residues long. This CDR3 reads CASSLGRGQPQHF. The DNA of the CDR3 is TGTGCCAGCAGCTTAGGCCGCGGTCAGCCCCAGCATTTT.

Details on this clone: The junction departs from germline at one end; a sequencing error may be responsible. The rearrangement links TRBV2 to TRBJ2-6, with D tentatively TRBD1 (5 bases). The CDR3 spans 14 residues. Per germline, CDR1 SNHLY and CDR2 FYNNEI. The DNA of the CDR3 is TGTGCCAGCACAGGCAGCTCTGGGGCCAACGGCCTGACTTTC. It yields the protein CASTGSSGANGLTF.

This chain joins TRBV30 and TRBJ1-1, with a possible D match to TRBD1 (6 bases). The CDR3 contains 14 residues. Germline V gives CDR1 GTSNPN, CDR2 SVGIG (reference sequence). V shed 0 bases and J shed 4 bases, with 12 bases lying between them. The CDR3 DNA is TGTGCCTGGAGTGTACTGAGGGACACCACTGAAGCTTTCTTT. Translating gives CAWSVLRDTTEAFF.

This rearrangement joins TRBV28 to TRBJ1-1; 7 nucleotides align to TRBD1. Germline V CDR1 and CDR2: MDHEN, SYDVKM. Trimming cost V 6 bases and J 11 bases; bases outside gene matches: 15. CDR3 length: 14 residues. CDR3 region: CASRVQGHGLDAFF. The CDR3 DNA sequence: TGTGCCAGCAGGGTACAGGGGCATGGGCTGGACGCTTTCTTT.

This clone turned up a few times. The chain recombines TRBV27 with TRBJ1-5; D may be TRBD1 (5 bases). V lost 6 bases to trimming and J lost 3 bases, with 30 bases between them. This CDR3 spans 20 amino acids. CDR1 MNHEY and CDR2 SMNVEV come from the germline V gene (reference sequence). The CDR3 DNA reads as TGTGCCAGCAGCCCTTTAGGGATCAGGGTTCTGGCTGGGGACAATCAGCCCCAGCATTTT. This codes for CASSPLGIRVLAGDNQPQHF.

This chain uses TRBV15 with TRBJ2-3; D is ambiguous. CDR1 is LNHNV and CDR2 is YYDKDF in the germline V gene (reference sequence). The CDR3 has 14 residues. V lost 3 bases, J lost 4 bases, and 11 bases lay in between. The CDR3 nucleotides read TGTGCCACCAGCAGGTTCTCGAGCCCAGATACGCAGTATTTT. Amino acids: CATSRFSSPDTQYF.

The genes are TRBV15 and TRBJ2-5; TRBD1 aligns across 7 bases. With the DNA end fitting TRBJ2-7 better, the J assignment may be wrong. CDR3 size: 16 residues. CDR1 is LNHNV and CDR2 is YYDKDF in the germline V gene (reference sequence). For the CDR3, the DNA is TGTGCCACCAGCAGAGATCCTACAGGGGCGTCCTACGAGCAGTACTTC. Protein product: CATSRDPTGASYEQYF.

V is TRBV5-1 and J is TRBJ1-3; tentative D call: TRBD1 (5 bases). In germline, CDR1 is SGHRS, CDR2 YFSETQ. The CDR3 contains 13 residues. V was trimmed by 7 bases and J by 0 bases, leaving 8 bases between them. This CDR3 is CASGGSSGNTIYF. As DNA, the CDR3 is TGCGCCAGCGGGGGGAGCTCTGGAAACACCATATATTTT.

This clone was observed a handful of times. The rearrangement uses TRBV2 and TRBJ2-7; 7 positions match TRBD2. V lost 7 bases, J lost 3 bases, and 6 bases stayed unmatched. The CDR3 length is 13 residues. The germline gives CDR1 SNHLY, CDR2 FYNNEI. CDR3 sequence (DNA): TGTGCCAGCAATGAGCGGGGAAACTACGAGCAGTACTTC. Protein sequence: CASNERGNYEQYF.

The chain joins TRBV4-1 to TRBJ2-3; 10 bases match TRBD2. Unmatched junction bases numbered 5, after V lost 1 base and J lost 4 bases. The CDR3 spans 16 residues. Per the germline V gene, CDR1 is MGHRA and CDR2 is YSYEKL. The CDR3 here is CASSQVLAGVADTQYF. CDR3 nucleotide sequence: TGCGCCAGCAGCCAAGTTCTAGCGGGGGTAGCAGATACGCAGTATTTT.

This clone was picked up one time. The rearrangement joins TRBV20-1 to TRBJ2-5; no clear D. V was trimmed by 3 bases and J by 5 bases, leaving 4 bases between them. The CDR3 spans 10 residues. Germline V gene sequence: CDR1 DFQATT, CDR2 SNEGSKA (reference sequence). The CDR3 DNA follows: TGCAGTGCTAGGGAGGAGACCCAGTACTTC. Amino acids: CSAREETQYF.

CDR3 amino acids: CASSLVSGAGDGYTF. The CDR3 region has the DNA TGTGCCAGCAGCTTAGTTTCAGGGGCTGGTGATGGCTACACCTTC. The chain employs TRBV11-2 and TRBJ1-2; D is possibly TRBD1 (6 bases). Trimming left V 1 base short and J 6 bases short, with 15 bases between. The length of the CDR3 is 15 residues. In germline, CDR1 is SGHAT, CDR2 FQNNGV. Looking up the rest from reference TRBV11-2 and TRBJ1-2 gives the full variable domain: EAGVAQSPRYKIIEKRQSVAFWCNPISGHATLYWYQQILGQGPKLLIQFQNNGVVDDSQLPKDRFSAERLKGVDSTLKIQPAKLEDSAVYLCASSLVSGAGDGYTFGSGTRLTVV.